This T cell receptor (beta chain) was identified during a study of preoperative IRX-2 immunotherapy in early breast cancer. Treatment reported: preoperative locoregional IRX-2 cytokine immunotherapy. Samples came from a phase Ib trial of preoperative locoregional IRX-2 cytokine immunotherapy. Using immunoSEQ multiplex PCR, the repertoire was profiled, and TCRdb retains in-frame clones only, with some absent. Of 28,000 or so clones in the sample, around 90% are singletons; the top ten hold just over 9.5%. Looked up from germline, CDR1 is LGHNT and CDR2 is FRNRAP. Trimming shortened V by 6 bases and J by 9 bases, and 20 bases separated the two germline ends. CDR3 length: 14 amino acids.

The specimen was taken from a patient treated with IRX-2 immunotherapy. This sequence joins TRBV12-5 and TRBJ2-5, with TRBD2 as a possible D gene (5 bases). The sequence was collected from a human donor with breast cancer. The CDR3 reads CASGPDGPGRAQYF. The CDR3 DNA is TGTGCTAGTGGCCCGGACGGCCCCGGGCGGGCCCAGTACTTC.